This T cell receptor (beta chain) was sequenced in a study of OX40 agonist ivuxolimab in advanced cancers. Study background: Patients were infused with ivuxolimab every 2 weeks at 0.01 to 10 mg/kg.

As concerns this clone: Antigen: not known.

Study-level results: CD4+ T cells averaged fewer expanded clones than CD8+ T cells. Both blood CD4+ and CD8+ T cells showed clonal growth by week 6 at 0.1 to 3.0 mg/kg.

Trimming removed 6 bases at V and 5 bases at J, with 16 bases between. The germline gives CDR1 SNHLY, CDR2 FYNNEI. This CDR3 contains 14 residues. The repertoire was sequenced with immunoSEQ multiplex PCR; TCRdb's copy has only in-frame clones and lacks some. The sample has almost 65,000 clones, approximately 80% seen once. Blood sampling was done at baseline, cycle 4 day 1, and cycle 7 day 1. Sequenced material: CD4+ or CD8+ T cells sorted from blood, taken in a trial of the OX40 agonist ivuxolimab. The rearrangement uses TRBV2 and TRBJ2-5; a weak D match, TRBD2 (5 bases). This sequence was found in an adult with an advanced solid tumor such as melanoma, head and neck, liver or kidney cancer. The CDR3 DNA follows: TGTGCCAGCAGGGTGCCCAACGAGCGGGAGACCCAGTACTTC. Amino acids: CASRVPNERETQYF.